The 17 T cell receptor beta chains below come from one sample, sequenced in a study of T cell repertoires in cytomegalovirus infection. No cognate antigen is known for these TCRs. TCRdb fed the reads into MiXCR, producing one record per CDR3 protein. The data contain around 750,000 distinct CDR3 sequences, about 33% of them seen just once; the ten biggest clones take up around an eighth. The source was cultured CD8+ T cells from PBMCs, collected from culture after CMV antigen stimulation. The receptors shown here come from a human donor in good health (CMV status not recorded). Some clones in this sample may be carry-over from other donors' samples.

This chain connects TRBV6-1 to TRBJ1-5; D remains unclear. Germline V gives CDR1 MNHNS, CDR2 SASEGT. The CDR3 contains 14 residues. Trimming pared 0 bases from V and 6 bases from J, leaving 9 bases between. CDR3 sequence (DNA): TGTGCCAGCAGTGAAGCGCCGGGTGCTCAGCCCCAGCATTTT. Translated, it gives CASSEAPGAQPQHF.

The rearrangement joins TRBV7-3 to TRBJ1-4; D unclear. The V end was cut by 5 bases, the J end by 8 bases, with 12 bases between. Looked up from germline, CDR1 is SGHTA and CDR2 is FQGTGA. This CDR3 is built from 13 residues. This CDR3 is CASSTGPREKLFF. CDR3 coding DNA: TGTGCCAGCAGCACCGGGCCCCGCGAAAAACTGTTTTTT.

This clonotype was counted between two and nine times. The chain is built from TRBV4-3 and TRBJ1-5; a possible D gene is TRBD1 (6 bases). Trimming stripped 0 bases from V and 7 bases from J, with 13 bases between. The V gene's germline CDR1 is LGHNA and CDR2 YSLEER. This CDR3 spans 15 amino acids. The CDR3 DNA sequence: TGCGCCAGCAGCCAAGACTACAGGGCGGGCCAGCCCCAGCATTTT. It translates to CASSQDYRAGQPQHF.

This clonotype showed up just a few times. The chain is built from TRBV11-3 and TRBJ2-3, with D possibly called TRBD1 or TRBD2 (5 bases each). CDR1 is SGHNT and CDR2 is YENEEA in the germline V gene. Trimming shortened V by 2 bases and J by 2 bases, and 8 bases separated the two germline ends. This CDR3 region has 14 residues. CDR3 in amino acids: CASSLPGATDTQYF. DNA of the CDR3: TGTGCCAGCAGCTTACCCGGGGCCACAGATACGCAGTATTTT.

In its sample, this clonotype was seen a few times. The chain combines TRBV20-1 with TRBJ2-7; 7 nucleotides align to TRBD1. Germline V lookup: CDR1 DFQATT, CDR2 SNEGSKA (reference sequence). J was trimmed by 3 bases and V by 0 bases; bases with no gene match: 8. The CDR3 consists of 15 residues. This chain's CDR3 is CSARESRDRDYEQYV. Written as DNA, the CDR3 is TGCAGTGCTAGAGAGTCTCGAGACAGGGACTACGAGCAGTACGTC.

V and J are TRBV19 and TRBJ1-1; 8 bases agree with TRBD1. Germline V lookup: CDR1 LNHDA, CDR2 SQIVND (reference sequence). The ends lost 7 bases at V and 3 bases at J; junction bases unmatched: 7. This CDR3 is built from 14 residues. The CDR3 bases are TGTGCCAGTACCCAGACAGGGGAGGACACTGAAGCTTTCTTT. This codes for CASTQTGEDTEAFF.

This clonotype came up many times. The chain is built from TRBV7-9 and TRBJ2-1, with 10 bases lining up with TRBD1. The CDR3 spans 15 residues. Germline values: CDR1 SEHNR, CDR2 FQNEAQ (reference sequence). The V segment lost 5 bases and the J segment 5 bases; nucleotides outside the gene matches: 6. This chain's CDR3 is CASSPPTGGHNEQFF. CDR3 bases: TGTGCCAGCAGCCCTCCGACAGGGGGCCACAATGAGCAGTTCTTC.

The sample holds a few counts of this clonotype. The chain employs TRBV5-4 and TRBJ2-2, with D perhaps TRBD1 (6 bases). V was clipped by 9 bases and J by 0 bases, with 12 bases between them. In germline, CDR1 is SGHNT, CDR2 YYREEE (reference sequence). This CDR3 is 14 amino acids long. CDR3 DNA sequence: TGTGCCACAACGGACAGATCGAACACCGGGGAGCTGTTTTTT. Its translation is CATTDRSNTGELFF.

Turning to this clonotype: The germline gene is not matched at one end of the junction; a read error may be the cause. The gene calls are TRBV12-3 or TRBV12-4 and TRBJ2-1, with 15 nucleotides matching TRBD2. CDR3 length equals 21 residues. In DNA, the CDR3 is TGTGTCAGCAGTCCTACCCACTGGACTAGCGGGGGGGCCCGGTTATACAATGAGCAGTTCTTC. It yields the protein CVSSPTHWTSGGARLYNEQFF.

The chain recombines TRBV6-1 with TRBJ1-5; D gene uncertain. The J call is doubtful: the DNA matches TRBJ2-3 better. Germline assignment: CDR1 MNHNS and CDR2 SASEGT. The CDR3 loop spans 11 amino acids. Written as DNA, the CDR3 is TGTGCCAGCGGCTCCGGTCAGCCCCAGTATTTT. Translation gives CASGSGQPQYF.

The rearrangement uses TRBV10-3 and TRBJ1-5, with TRBD1 identical over 7 bases. This CDR3 has 15 amino acids. Germline V lookup: CDR1 ENHRY, CDR2 SYGVKD. V shed 2 bases, J shed 1 base, and the junction held 2 bases outside the gene matches. CDR3 loop: CAISEAGGSNQPQHF. In nucleotides, the CDR3 is TGTGCCATCAGTGAGGCAGGGGGAAGCAATCAGCCCCAGCATTTT.

The chain joins TRBV14 to TRBJ1-1; TRBD1 is a possible D gene (6 bases). Germline assignment: CDR1 SGHDN and CDR2 FVKESK. V dropped 4 bases and J dropped 5 bases, with 23 bases sitting between them. CDR3 length: 17 residues. The CDR3 loop is CASSLGHGVLRSTEAFF. In nucleotides, the CDR3 is TGTGCCAGCAGCCTGGGACATGGTGTTTTACGGAGTACTGAAGCTTTCTTT.

The chain employs TRBV7-8 and TRBJ1-2; D gene uncertain. Germline CDR1 is SGHVS and CDR2 is FQNEAQ. Trimming removed 1 base from V and 3 bases from J, with 6 bases in between. This CDR3 comprises 13 residues. DNA of the CDR3: TGTGCCAGCAGCTTAGGCAGGCACTATGGCTACACCTTC. It is translated as CASSLGRHYGYTF.

As concerns this clonotype: One end of the junction fails to match germline, which may point to a read error. This rearrangement joins TRBV14 to TRBJ2-7; D remains unclear. The CDR3 consists of 15 residues. Germline V gives CDR1 SGHDN, CDR2 FVKESK. The CDR3 loop is CASIQEVASSYEQYF. CDR3 DNA sequence: TGTGCCAGCATCCAAGAGGTTGCCAGTTCCTACGAGCAGTACTTC.

At least ten counts were recorded for this clonotype. This sequence joins TRBV12-3 or TRBV12-4 and TRBJ1-1, with D perhaps matching TRBD1 (6 bases). Trimming removed 2 bases at V and 2 bases at J, with 12 bases between. CDR3 size: 15 residues. The CDR3 coding sequence is TGTGCCAGCAGTTTAAGGCAGGGGACCAACACTGAAGCTTTCTTT. Protein sequence: CASSLRQGTNTEAFF.

This sequence joins TRBV5-4 and TRBJ2-4, with D perhaps matching TRBD1 (7 bases). The CDR3 has 19 amino acids. Germline V CDR1 and CDR2: SGHNT, YYREEE (reference sequence). Trimming removed 2 bases from V and 0 bases from J, with 21 bases in between. CDR3 in amino acids: CASSLSDRSDYRAKNIQYF. DNA for the CDR3: TGTGCCAGCAGCTTATCGGACAGGTCGGACTATAGAGCCAAAAACATTCAGTACTTC.

The rearrangement links TRBV13 to TRBJ2-1; the D call may be TRBD1 or TRBD2 (6 bases each). CDR1 and CDR2 (germline): PRHDT, FYEKMQ (reference sequence). V lost 5 bases, J lost 0 bases, and 11 bases lay in between. The CDR3 covers 15 residues. CDR3 in amino acids: CASSPRGRSYNEQFF. In DNA, the CDR3 is TGTGCCAGCAGCCCCCGGGGGCGCTCCTACAATGAGCAGTTCTTC.